These 14 T cell receptor beta chains originate from one sample sequenced in a study of CD8 T cells in ankylosing spondylitis. General study findings and limits: Among TCR beta sequences, a motif of eight highly homologous variants appeared characteristic of ankylosing spondylitis blood.

TCRdb passed the 5' RACE reads through MiXCR, listing each CDR3 protein once. The sample has under 850,000 distinct CDR3 sequences; around a fifth are singletons. No antigen has been identified for these receptors. The sequencing input was blood, either unsorted or a sorted T cell fraction (not recorded which). Receptors were obtained from a male donor with ankylosing spondylitis.

This clonotype showed up just a few times. This chain uses TRBV15 with TRBJ2-2; D gene unclear. Trimming removed 1 base from V and 7 bases from J, with 7 bases in between. Germline-derived CDR1 and CDR2 are LNHNV and YYDKDF (reference sequence). There are 13 residues in the CDR3. CDR3 in DNA: TGTGCCACCAGCAGAGTACCAAGCGGGGAGCTGTTTTTT. Amino acids: CATSRVPSGELFF.

This clonotype occurred many times. The chain couples TRBV12-3 or TRBV12-4 to TRBJ2-2; 8 bases match TRBD2. The J segment lost 1 base and the V segment lost 8 bases, leaving 6 bases of the junction unmatched. The CDR3 has 15 amino acids. CDR3 protein: CASRGGDGNTGELFF. CDR3 DNA sequence: TGTGCCAGCCGGGGGGGTGATGGGAACACCGGGGAGCTGTTTTTT.

This chain joins TRBV4-1 and TRBJ2-1; 9 positions agree with TRBD2. Losses at the gene ends were 0 bases for V and 0 bases for J; bases not matched to a gene: 9. The germline V gene has CDR1 MGHRA and CDR2 YSYEKL. The CDR3 loop spans 19 amino acids. DNA for the CDR3: TGCGCCAGCAGCCAAGAACCAGCGGGGGGCGTAAGCTCCTACAATGAGCAGTTCTTC. It encodes CASSQEPAGGVSSYNEQFF.

The chain recombines TRBV29-1 with TRBJ2-7; 9 nucleotides match TRBD1. CDR1 is SQVTM and CDR2 is ANQGSEA in the germline V gene. The CDR3 loop spans 17 amino acids. The V segment lost 5 bases and the J segment 0 bases; nucleotides outside the gene matches: 14. Here the CDR3 reads CSVYSRDRDFASYEQYF. CDR3 nucleotides: TGCAGCGTTTATAGCCGGGACAGGGACTTCGCCTCCTACGAGCAGTACTTC.

This clonotype was seen a handful of times. This sequence joins TRBV12-3 or TRBV12-4 and TRBJ1-6; D not resolved. Trimming took off 3 bases at V and 9 bases at J, with 12 bases between the two ends. There are 14 residues in the CDR3. The CDR3 spells CASSFGGMGSPLHF. DNA for the CDR3: TGTGCCAGCAGTTTTGGAGGGATGGGTTCACCCCTCCACTTT.

CDR3 sequence reads: CSARDPGTYNEKLFF. The CDR3, as DNA: TGCAGTGCTAGAGATCCCGGGACCTATAATGAAAAACTGTTTTTT. The chain is built from TRBV20-1 and TRBJ1-4, with a weak D call TRBD1 (5 bases). This CDR3 region has 15 residues. Germline V CDR1 and CDR2: DFQATT, SNEGSKA (reference sequence). Trimming pared 0 bases from V and 4 bases from J, leaving 12 bases between.

This clonotype was detected only a few times. The V gene is TRBV20-1, the J gene TRBJ1-2, with D maybe TRBD1 (6 bases). The CDR3 runs 13 residues. The ends were cut back, 3 bases at V and 4 bases at J, with 12 bases in the middle. Germline lookup yields CDR1 DFQATT and CDR2 SNEGSKA (reference sequence). The CDR3 sequence is CSARAGEGYGYTF. CDR3 sequence (DNA): TGCAGTGCTAGGGCAGGGGAGGGCTATGGCTACACCTTC.

The V gene is TRBV12-3 or TRBV12-4, the J gene TRBJ2-3, with a possible D match to TRBD1 (5 bases). This CDR3 region has 17 residues. Trimming shortened V by 6 bases and J by 4 bases, and 23 bases separated the two germline ends. The CDR3 loop is CASSPRTSLGLSDTQYF. The CDR3 DNA reads TGTGCCAGCAGCCCCCGGACAAGCCTTGGCCTCTCAGATACGCAGTATTTT.

The chain couples TRBV5-1 to TRBJ1-1, with 7 bases aligning to TRBD1. Germline lookup yields CDR1 SGHRS and CDR2 YFSETQ. After removal of 4 bases from V and 1 base from J, the junction contained 10 bases not matched to a gene. The CDR3 has 16 residues. The CDR3 nucleotides are TGCGCCAGCAGCCATGGTAACAGGGGACAGAACACTGAAGCTTTCTTT. Translated: CASSHGNRGQNTEAFF.

This clonotype was observed many times. The chain joins TRBV12-3 or TRBV12-4 to TRBJ2-7; TRBD1 matches 8 bases. V dropped 6 bases and J dropped 1; count of bases not matched to a gene: 2. CDR3 length: 13 amino acids. This chain's CDR3 is CASRRQGSYEQYF. The CDR3 bases are TGTGCCAGCAGGCGACAGGGGTCCTACGAGCAGTACTTC.

In its sample, this clonotype was seen a few times. The J gene is TRBJ2-2, the V gene TRBV7-2; TRBD2 is a possible D gene (5 bases). CDR1 is SGHTA, CDR2 FQGNSA, per germline. Trimming took off 4 bases at V and 7 bases at J, with 10 bases between the two ends. The CDR3 consists of 13 residues. The CDR3 nucleotides are TGTGCCAGCAGCTCGGCGGGTATCGGGGAGCTGTTTTTT. Its translation: CASSSAGIGELFF.

The chain joins TRBV6-1 to TRBJ1-5; D not certain. V shed 6 bases and J shed 2 bases, with 11 bases lying between them. The germline gives CDR1 MNHNS, CDR2 SASEGT. This CDR3 spans 14 amino acids. CDR3 region: CASSRREGNQPQHF. The CDR3 bases are TGTGCCAGCAGCCGCCGGGAGGGCAATCAGCCCCAGCATTTT.

At least ten counts were recorded for this clonotype. The chain is built from TRBV12-3 or TRBV12-4 and TRBJ1-2; no clear D. The CDR3 spans 12 residues. V was cut by 1 base and J by 6 bases, with 6 bases left in between. The CDR3 DNA sequence: TGTGCCAGCAGTTTAGGGGGTCATGGCTACACCTTC. Protein product: CASSLGGHGYTF.

In its sample, this clonotype was seen many times. This chain joins TRBV5-1 and TRBJ2-5; D not resolved. V shed 3 bases and J shed 14 bases, with 17 bases lying between them. The CDR3 runs to 12 residues. The germline gives CDR1 SGHRS, CDR2 YFSETQ. In DNA form, the CDR3 reads TGCGCCAGCAGCTCGGAGTTCAGGACCCTCTACTTC. Its translation: CASSSEFRTLYF.